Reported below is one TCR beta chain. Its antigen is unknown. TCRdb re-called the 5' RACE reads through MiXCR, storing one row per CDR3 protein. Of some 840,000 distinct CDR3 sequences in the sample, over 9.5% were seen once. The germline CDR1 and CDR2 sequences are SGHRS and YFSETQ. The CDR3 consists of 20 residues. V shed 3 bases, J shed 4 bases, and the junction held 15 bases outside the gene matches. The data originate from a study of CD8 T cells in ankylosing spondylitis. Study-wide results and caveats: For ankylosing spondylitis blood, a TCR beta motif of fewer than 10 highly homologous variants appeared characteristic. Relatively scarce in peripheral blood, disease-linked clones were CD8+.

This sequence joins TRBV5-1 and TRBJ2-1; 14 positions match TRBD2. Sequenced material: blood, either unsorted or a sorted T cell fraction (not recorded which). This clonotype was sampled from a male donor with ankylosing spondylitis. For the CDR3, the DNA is TGCGCCAGCAGCTCCCTAGGGGGGACTAGCGGGAGCTCCAGGTACAATGAGCAGTTCTTC. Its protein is CASSSLGGTSGSSRYNEQFF.